This TCR beta chain was observed in a study of T cell responses to AZD1222 COVID-19 vaccine. The junction had 3 bases not matched to a gene; V was cut back by 1 base and J by 1 base. The CDR3 runs 15 residues. The germline V gene encodes CDR1 MGHRA and CDR2 YSYEKL. As to this clone: Its antigen is undetermined.

The repertoire was sequenced with immunoSEQ multiplex PCR; TCRdb's copy has only in-frame clones and lacks some. The sample records over 100,000 clones, roughly nine tenths being singletons. Overall study findings and caveats: Distributed over spike, vaccine-associated CD4 TCRs predominated at 160-218 and 743-854. After two AZD1222 doses, spike-specific TCR breadth and depth rose versus day 0.

The sample consisted of peripheral blood, taken on day 0 of AZD1222 vaccination. This TCR came from an adult in good health. The chain has TRBV4-1 and TRBJ1-2; 7 nucleotides line up with TRBD1. The CDR3 spells CASSQVQGVNYGYTF. Here the CDR3 DNA reads TGCGCCAGCAGCCAAGTGCAGGGGGTTAACTATGGCTACACCTTC.